This T cell receptor (beta chain) is from a study of blood T cell repertoires in COVID-19. About the study: Acute-phase and convalescent COVID-19 samples originated in the United States, Italy and Spain.

The Seattle site enrolled patients during active infection and followed them longitudinally. Per the authors' pipeline: Reference gene primer amplification yielded estimated nucleated cell counts. This table comes from immunoSEQ multiplex PCR, and its TCRdb copy is limited to in-frame clones, with some not included. V and J calls and clone size are those listed in that table; D and trimming were worked out from the DNA. The data hold some 160,000 clones, with around 87% observed a single time. Germline CDR1 is WNHNN and CDR2 is SYGVQD (reference sequence). Trimming pared 6 bases from V and 1 base from J, leaving 6 bases between. The CDR3 is 12 residues long.

The receptor comes from a woman older than 75 with COVID-19, enrolled during active disease. This sequence joins TRBV10-1 and TRBJ1-1; D unclear. Sequencing input: peripheral blood. This CDR3 reads CASRSGNTEAFF. The CDR3 nucleotides are TGCGCCAGCAGGTCCGGGAACACTGAAGCTTTCTTT.